This T cell receptor beta chain originates from a study of Ad26.COV2.S vaccination and SARS-CoV-2 variants (dated by TCRdb to the early 2020s). With regard to the full study: Donors in the vaccine arm were drawn from COV1001, a multicentre, randomized, double-blind, placebo-controlled phase I-IIa trial testing Ad26.COV2.S in healthy adults. Ad26.COV2.S was given intramuscularly at 5x10^10 or 1x10^11 viral particles, as a single shot or as two shots 56 days apart. TCRbeta repertoire sequencing was used to assess the specificity and breadth of SARS-CoV-2-reactive T cell receptors after Ad26.COV2.S vaccination. A total of some 30 samples were included in the TCR-sequenced set, comprising roughly 19 Ad26.COV2.S vaccine recipients, 5 placebo recipients and 8 SARS-CoV-2 convalescent individuals. Participants in the trial were split at random into five groups of five each, receiving low-dose or high-dose Ad26.COV2.S once or twice, or else placebo on both occasions. Blinding of investigators to trial group allocation was maintained during experiments and outcome assessment. The study at large found these results: The authors noted that the TCR breadth and depth analyses may have underestimated total T cell responses. Spike-specific TCR breadth was higher in Ad26.COV2.S recipients than in placebo recipients (P = 0.0014). Comparable non-spike TCR breadth was observed between vaccine and placebo recipients, consistent with only spike being contained in the vaccine. The study lacked the statistical power to compare responses across vaccine doses or regimens. After vaccination, spike-specific CD8+ and CD4+ T cell responses were reported to show substantial breadth.

The treatment or condition label here, explained by the study, means: around 19 received Ad26.COV2.S at low or high dose, single or two shots; several received placebo; per-sample allocation not given. Repertoires of vaccine and placebo recipients were sequenced from samples taken on day 63 after the first injection. Cohort 1b enrolled 20 to 30 adults aged 18-55 years at a single site in Boston, USA, between 29 July and 7 August 2020. As a vaccine, Ad26.COV2.S was a replication-incompetent adenovirus type 26 vector that expressed a prefusion-stabilized SARS-CoV-2 spike protein derived from the original Wuhan strain. The V and J ends are trimmed by 5 bases and 8 bases, leaving 12 bases between them. The CDR3 goes from the cysteine to the phenylalanine over 12 residues. Only the CDR3 DNA stays, 36 bases, in frame from base 1. The germline V gene specifies MNHEY as CDR1 and SVGAGI as CDR2. The immunoSEQ Assay was the method used to sequence TCRbeta CDR3 regions. After extraction, genomic DNA underwent amplification by bias-controlled multiplex PCR, followed by high-throughput sequencing. As for how the authors treated the data: Collapsing and filtering of sequences were performed to quantify the absolute abundance of each unique TCRbeta CDR3 region. T cell fraction was estimated by normalizing TCRbeta template counts to usable DNA, which was measured by amplifying reference genes present in all nucleated cells. Repertoire TCRs were annotated as SARS-CoV-2-specific when V gene, CDR3 amino acid sequence and J gene were exactly matched to a known reactive TCR set. The reference SARS-CoV-2 TCR set was derived from MIRA and filtered for enrichment in COVID-19-positive ImmuneCODE repertoires, a step that removed public or cross-reactive TCRs. Based on the MIRA antigens, annotated TCRs were further analysed at the level of specific ORF or position within ORF. Depth was the summed frequency of annotated unique rearrangements, while breadth was defined as annotated unique rearrangements over total unique productive rearrangements. Two-sided Wilcoxon rank-sum tests were used to compare TCR breadth between groups. TCRdb holds this immuneACCESS table with in-frame rearrangements only. Some clones are missing; in checked studies, unresolved V genes explain under half, and the rest has no known cause. That table gives V, J and clone size, and the DNA gave D and trimming. The sample has more than 300,000 clones on record, about 86% of them singletons. The ten largest clonotypes hold 1.9% of the sample.

A note on this clone: There is no known antigen for this receptor. There are no base qualities to consult, and no much larger clone falls within one base.

Sequenced here: peripheral blood, sampled in a trial of Ad26.COV2.S vaccine versus placebo. This receptor was taken from a person between 18 and 65 years old who received the Ad26.COV2.S COVID-19 vaccine or a placebo. The chain joins TRBV6-5 to TRBJ1-2; matching of 6 bases hints at TRBD1 as the D gene. This receptor has the CDR3 CASSLDRRGYTF. Here is the DNA: TGTGCCAGCAGTCTAGACAGGAGAGGCTACACCTTC.